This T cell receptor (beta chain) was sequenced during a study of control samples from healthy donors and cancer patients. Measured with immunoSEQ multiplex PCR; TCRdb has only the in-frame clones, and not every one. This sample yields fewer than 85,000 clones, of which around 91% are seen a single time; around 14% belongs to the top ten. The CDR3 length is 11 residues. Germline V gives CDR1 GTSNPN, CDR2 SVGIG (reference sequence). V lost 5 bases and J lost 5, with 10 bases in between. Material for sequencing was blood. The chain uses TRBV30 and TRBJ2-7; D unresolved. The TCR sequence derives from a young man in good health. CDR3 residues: CAWVVGHEQYF. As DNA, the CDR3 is TGTGCCTGGGTAGTTGGACACGAGCAGTACTTC.